Detailed here is one T cell receptor (beta chain). The protocol was immunoSEQ multiplex PCR, while the TCRdb copy is restricted to in-frame clones and leaves out a portion. The sample lists roughly 190,000 clones; more than 70% were seen once. This sample was included in a study of blood T cell repertoires in COVID-19. Germline CDR1 and CDR2: LGHDT and YNNKEL (reference sequence). The CDR3 is 13 amino acids. Trimming stripped 3 bases from V and 2 bases from J, with 5 bases between. This TCR was recovered from an older woman with acute or convalescent COVID-19. The V gene is TRBV3-1 (or the pseudogene TRBV3-2), the J gene TRBJ2-1, with D tentatively TRBD1 (5 bases). The material sequenced was peripheral blood. The CDR3 DNA follows: TGTGCCAGCAGCCAGGACACCTACAATGAGCAGTTCTTC. It specifies CASSQDTYNEQFF.